What follows describes a single T cell receptor beta chain. Here immunoSEQ multiplex PCR was the method, and the copy in TCRdb shows in-frame clones only, minus some. The repertoire includes more than 65,000 clones, roughly 89% of them detected once, and 0.3% to 0.4% sits in the top ten. The entry originates in a study of technical replicates of blood from a few donors. Trimming removed 4 bases from V and 5 bases from J, with 6 bases in between. The CDR3 extends over 11 amino acids. The germline CDR1 and CDR2 sequences are LNHDA and SQIVND (reference sequence). The TCR comes from a human donor in good health. Some clones in this sample may be carry-over from other donors' samples. Sequences were obtained from T cells isolated from PBMCs. V gene TRBV19 combines with J gene TRBJ2-7; D is possibly TRBD2 (6 bases). The CDR3 nucleotides are TGTGCCAGTAGTAGGGGGGACGAGCAGTACTTC. This gives the protein CASSRGDEQYF. The full variable domain, with the rest looked up from reference TRBV19 and TRBJ2-7, is DGGITQSPKYLFRKEGQNVTLSCEQNLNHDAMYWYRQDPGQGLRLIYYSQIVNDFQKGDIAEGYSVSREKKESFPLTVTSAQKNPTAFYLCASSRGDEQYFGPGTRLTVT.